Presented here are 29 T cell receptor beta chains from one specimen sequenced in a study of cytomegalovirus exposure and HLA in healthy donors. Use of 60 Vbeta and 13 Jbeta primers characterized the PCR. TCRdb's table, derived via immunoSEQ multiplex PCR, lists solely in-frame clones and lacks some. The profile shows 250,000 or so clones, around 90% of them singletons. The sequenced material came from PBMCs. The receptors stem from a girl aged 2-9 years in good health and CMV-seronegative.

The CDR3 loop is CASSVFSSSDGYTF. The CDR3 DNA reads as TGTGCCAGCAGCGTATTTTCATCCTCGGATGGCTACACCTTC. The V and J genes are TRBV9 and TRBJ1-2; D gene uncertain. The CDR3 runs 14 residues. The germline V gene encodes CDR1 SGDLS and CDR2 YYNGEE. Trimming removed 1 base from V and 6 bases from J, with 13 bases in between.

This sequence joins TRBV6-5 and TRBJ2-1; the D is unclear. The ends were cut back, 2 bases at V and 10 bases at J, with 9 bases in the middle. CDR1 MNHEY and CDR2 SVGAGI come from the germline V gene. This CDR3 is built from 12 residues. The CDR3 region is CASSYRVPEQFF. The DNA for the CDR3 is TGTGCCAGCAGTTACCGAGTCCCCGAGCAGTTCTTC.

V gene TRBV29-1 combines with J gene TRBJ1-2; D call uncertain. V gave up 4 bases and J gave up 7 bases, with 13 bases separating them. The germline V gene encodes CDR1 SQVTM and CDR2 ANQGSEA. The CDR3 is 12 residues long. The CDR3 region is CSVVDGVGGYTF. DNA of the CDR3: TGCAGCGTTGTTGACGGGGTTGGTGGCTACACCTTC.

V is TRBV2 and J is TRBJ1-3; 10 bases line up with TRBD1. V lost 8 bases, J lost 6 bases, and 16 bases stayed unmatched. CDR1 and CDR2 (germline): SNHLY, FYNNEI. The CDR3 extends over 17 amino acids. The DNA for the CDR3 is TGTGCCAGCCGTCTCCCGGGAGGGACAGGGGTTGCAAACACCATATATTTT. Translated, it gives CASRLPGGTGVANTIYF.

This rearrangement joins TRBV28 to TRBJ2-7; perhaps TRBD2 as D (6 bases). The CDR3 consists of 16 residues. Between the trimmed V and J ends, which lost 2 bases and 0 bases, there was a span of 14 bases. Germline CDR1 and CDR2: MDHEN and SYDVKM. CDR3 in DNA: TGTGCCAGCAGTTTAATTGGGCTAGCGCTCTCCTACGAGCAGTACTTC. Protein product: CASSLIGLALSYEQYF.

Only one count was recorded for this clone. This chain links TRBV7-9 with TRBJ2-1, with 12 nucleotides matching TRBD2. V shed 0 bases, J shed 11 bases, and the junction held 17 bases outside the gene matches. This CDR3 spans 19 amino acids. Germline loops: CDR1 SEHNR, CDR2 FQNEAQ (reference sequence). The CDR3 DNA is TGTGCCAGCAGCTTAGCGGCAGGCCGGACTAGCGGGGCCCTTGGAAAGCAGTTCTTC. It specifies CASSLAAGRTSGALGKQFF.

V and J are TRBV4-1 and TRBJ1-4; the D gene is possibly TRBD1 (5 bases). CDR3 length: 15 amino acids. V was cut by 2 bases and J by 8 bases, with 15 bases left in between. Looked up from germline, CDR1 is MGHRA and CDR2 is YSYEKL. CDR3 nucleotide sequence: TGCGCCAGCAGCCAAAACAGGATGGCAAACGAAAAACTGTTTTTT. This encodes CASSQNRMANEKLFF.

The CDR3 is CASSLLQGDTEAFF. The CDR3 DNA reads TGTGCCAGCAGCTTGCTACAGGGGGACACTGAAGCTTTCTTT. The genes are TRBV5-4 and TRBJ1-1; 8 bases match TRBD1. The CDR3 totals 14 residues. V lost 1 base to trimming and J lost 3 bases; unmatched junction nucleotides: 2. The germline V gene has CDR1 SGHNT and CDR2 YYREEE (reference sequence).

The V call is TRBV7-9, the J call TRBJ2-2; D perhaps matches TRBD1 (5 bases). Germline V CDR1 and CDR2: SEHNR, FQNEAQ (reference sequence). This CDR3 has 14 residues. The V gene lost 2 bases and the J gene lost 8 bases, with 12 bases spanning the gap. The CDR3 loop is CASSLSSGQGELFF. The CDR3 coding sequence is TGTGCCAGCAGCTTAAGCTCAGGGCAAGGGGAGCTGTTTTTT.

The chain joins TRBV7-2 to TRBJ2-3; weak D call: TRBD2 (6 bases). Trimming shortened V by 5 bases and J by 5 bases, and 17 bases separated the two germline ends. The CDR3 runs to 15 residues. The germline V gene encodes CDR1 SGHTA and CDR2 FQGNSA. The CDR3, as DNA: TGTGCCAGCAGCCCCCGGGGCCTGGGGGGAGATACGCAGTATTTT. Its protein is CASSPRGLGGDTQYF.

This sequence joins TRBV11-2 and TRBJ2-7, with 9 positions matching TRBD2. Germline values: CDR1 SGHAT, CDR2 FQNNGV. Trimming cost V 5 bases and J 1 base; bases outside gene matches: 9. The CDR3 runs to 16 residues. In DNA, the CDR3 is TGTGCCAGCAGCCCGGAGGTTAGCGGGAGATCCTACGAGCAGTACTTC. Encoded protein: CASSPEVSGRSYEQYF.

The genes are TRBV27 and TRBJ2-6, with 9 positions matching TRBD1. V trimming: 5 bases; J trimming: 3 bases; junction bases outside the gene matches: 5. Germline CDR1 MNHEY, CDR2 SMNVEV (reference sequence). The CDR3 is 16 residues long. CDR3 DNA sequence: TGTGCCAGCAGTCCTACAGGGGGCGTTGGGGCCAACGTCCTGACTTTC. Residues: CASSPTGGVGANVLTF. Full variable domain (missing parts from reference TRBV27 and TRBJ2-6): EAQVTQNPRYLITVTGKKLTVTCSQNMNHEYMSWYRQDPGLGLRQIYYSMNVEVTDKGDVPEGYKVSRKEKRNFPLILESPSPNQTSLYFCASSPTGGVGANVLTFGAGSRLTVL.

This chain joins TRBV9 and TRBJ2-5; no clear D. Per germline, CDR1 SGDLS and CDR2 YYNGEE. V lost 3 bases and J 5 bases, leaving 14 bases between the germline ends. The CDR3 contains 14 residues. The CDR3 sequence is CASSGVPVGETQYF. The CDR3 nucleotides are TGTGCCAGCAGCGGGGTACCCGTCGGGGAGACCCAGTACTTC. Supplemented by reference TRBV9 and TRBJ2-5, the full variable domain reads DSGVTQTPKHLITATGQRVTLRCSPRSGDLSVYWYQQSLDQGLQFLIQYYNGEERAKGNILERFSAQQFPDLHSELNLSSLELGDSALYFCASSGVPVGETQYFGPGTRLLVL.

The chain carries TRBV27 and TRBJ2-1; 7 nucleotides match TRBD2. V was pared by 3 bases and J by 5 bases, with 7 bases of the junction left unmatched. The CDR3 covers 15 residues. The germline gives CDR1 MNHEY, CDR2 SMNVEV (reference sequence). The CDR3 is CASSFLGLPHNEQFF. The CDR3 DNA reads as TGTGCCAGCAGTTTTCTGGGACTACCCCACAATGAGCAGTTCTTC.

This clone was detected only once. This chain connects TRBV7-9 to TRBJ2-3, with 10 bases matching TRBD1. CDR1 is SEHNR and CDR2 is FQNEAQ in the germline V gene (reference sequence). V shed 5 bases, J shed 4 bases, and the junction held 6 bases outside the gene matches. The CDR3 contains 15 residues. The CDR3 region is CASSPGTGVSDTQYF. The CDR3 DNA reads as TGTGCCAGCAGCCCAGGGACAGGGGTTTCAGATACGCAGTATTTT.

The chain joins TRBV6-1 to TRBJ2-2; possible D gene TRBD2, 6 bases. Germline V CDR1 and CDR2: MNHNS, SASEGT. CDR3 length: 14 amino acids. Trimming stripped 5 bases from V and 4 bases from J, with 11 bases between. CDR3 DNA sequence: TGTGCCAGCAGTCTACTAGCAGTCACCGGGGAGCTGTTTTTT. Translating it yields CASSLLAVTGELFF.

The J gene is TRBJ2-1, the V gene TRBV6-6; the match to TRBD2 covers 9 bases. In germline, CDR1 is MNHNY, CDR2 SVGAGI (reference sequence). The junction had 3 bases not matched to a gene; V was cut back by 1 base and J by 8 bases. The CDR3 is 14 amino acids. The CDR3 DNA reads TGTGCCAGCAGTTACTTGGGACTAGCCCATGAGCAGTTCTTC. Translation: CASSYLGLAHEQFF.

The V gene is TRBV6-1, the J gene TRBJ1-1; TRBD1 might be the D (6 bases). CDR1 is MNHNS and CDR2 is SASEGT in the germline V gene. The V end lost 1 base, the J end lost 5 bases, and 11 bases lay between the germline ends. This CDR3 region has 14 residues. CDR3 nucleotide sequence: TGTGCCAGCAGTGAAGGCAGGGGCGGTACTGAAGCTTTCTTT. Translating gives CASSEGRGGTEAFF.

The sample holds one count of this clone. The chain employs TRBV19 and TRBJ2-5; D is perhaps TRBD2 (7 bases). CDR3 size: 15 residues. CDR1 and CDR2 (germline): LNHDA, SQIVND (reference sequence). V lost 6 bases, J lost 1 base, and 15 bases lay in between. Here the CDR3 reads CASSDRGGFQETQYF. The CDR3 DNA follows: TGTGCCAGTAGCGACCGCGGGGGCTTCCAAGAGACCCAGTACTTC.

V and J are TRBV9 and TRBJ1-2; perhaps TRBD1 as D (5 bases). CDR1 is SGDLS and CDR2 is YYNGEE in the germline V gene. V was clipped by 2 bases and J by 0 bases, with 14 bases between them. The CDR3 has 16 amino acids. This CDR3 reads CASSVFGGSANYGYTF. For the CDR3, the DNA is TGTGCCAGCAGCGTTTTCGGGGGTTCAGCTAACTATGGCTACACCTTC.

This chain links TRBV7-2 with TRBJ2-5, with unresolved D. Germline V gives CDR1 SGHTA, CDR2 FQGNSA. The CDR3 sequence is 14 residues long. V was cut by 3 bases and J by 2 bases, with 10 bases left in between. The CDR3 here is CASSFLAGQETQYF. CDR3 DNA sequence: TGTGCCAGCAGCTTCCTGGCCGGGCAAGAGACCCAGTACTTC.

The chain employs TRBV19 and TRBJ2-3, with D possibly TRBD2 on 6 matching bases. CDR3 length: 16 residues. Germline V CDR1 and CDR2: LNHDA, SQIVND (reference sequence). V gave up 4 bases and J gave up 2 bases, with 16 bases separating them. As DNA, the CDR3 is TGTGCCAGTAGTAAAGGGTGGGGGGATTACACAGATACGCAGTATTTT. Amino acid sequence: CASSKGWGDYTDTQYF.

As regards this clone: The same CDR3 can be traced to other DNA sequences in this sample. The J gene is TRBJ2-7, the V gene TRBV11-2, with 11 bases lining up with TRBD1. This CDR3 is built from 14 residues. Trimming cost V 4 bases and J 2 bases; bases outside gene matches: 1. Germline values: CDR1 SGHAT, CDR2 FQNNGV. The DNA for the CDR3 is TGTGCCAGCAGCTCGGGACAGGGGGCCTACGAGCAGTACTTC. This sequence encodes CASSSGQGAYEQYF.

The chain uses TRBV5-8 and TRBJ2-3; D not resolved. The CDR3 runs 15 residues. V was clipped by 0 bases and J by 2 bases, with 10 bases between them. Germline V gene data show CDR1 as SGHTS and CDR2 as YDEGEE. This chain's CDR3 is CASSLERISTDTQYF. The CDR3 nucleotides read TGTGCCAGCAGCTTGGAGCGAATATCCACAGATACGCAGTATTTT. Full variable domain (rest looked up from reference TRBV5-8 and TRBJ2-3): EAGVTQSPTHLIKTRGQQATLRCSPISGHTSVYWYQQALGLGLQFLLWYDEGEERNRGNFPPRFSGRQFPNYSSELNVNALELEDSALYLCASSLERISTDTQYFGPGTRLTVL.

The V gene is TRBV5-5, the J gene TRBJ2-6; D is unresolved. This CDR3 is built from 15 residues. V lost 0 bases and J lost 2, with 6 bases in between. In germline, CDR1 is SGHKS, CDR2 YYEKEE (reference sequence). The CDR3: CASSLAGTGANVLTF. In DNA, the CDR3 is TGTGCCAGCAGCTTGGCAGGAACTGGGGCCAACGTCCTGACTTTC.

CDR3 coding DNA: TGTGCCAGTGCGAAGCCCCCAACCTACGAGCAGTACTTC. It yields the protein CASAKPPTYEQYF. The chain carries TRBV19 and TRBJ2-7; D is uncertain. CDR3 length equals 13 residues. In germline, CDR1 is LNHDA, CDR2 SQIVND (reference sequence). V lost 8 bases to trimming and J lost 2 bases, with 13 bases between them. The full variable domain, with the rest looked up from reference TRBV19 and TRBJ2-7, is DGGITQSPKYLFRKEGQNVTLSCEQNLNHDAMYWYRQDPGQGLRLIYYSQIVNDFQKGDIAEGYSVSREKKESFPLTVTSAQKNPTAFYLCASAKPPTYEQYFGPGTRLTVT.

The chain employs TRBV13 and TRBJ2-7; TRBD2 is a possible D gene (5 bases). The CDR3 has 13 amino acids. Germline CDR1 and CDR2: PRHDT and FYEKMQ (reference sequence). V was cut by 5 bases and J by 2 bases, with 10 bases left in between. CDR3 in amino acids: CASSNLAAYEQYF. The CDR3 region has the DNA TGTGCCAGCAGCAACCTAGCTGCCTACGAGCAGTACTTC.

The genes are TRBV5-1 and TRBJ2-2; 9 bases align to TRBD1. Germline V gives CDR1 SGHRS, CDR2 YFSETQ. The CDR3 length is 16 residues. The junction had 9 bases not matched to a gene; V was cut back by 3 bases and J by 6 bases. The chain's CDR3 is CASSSPGQGFAGELFF. DNA of the CDR3: TGCGCCAGCAGCTCTCCGGGACAGGGTTTTGCCGGGGAGCTGTTTTTT.

The chain joins TRBV18 to TRBJ2-7, with TRBD2 matching 7 bases. V trimming: 0 bases; J trimming: 4 bases; junction bases outside the gene matches: 9. CDR1 and CDR2 from the germline V gene are KGHSH and LQKENI. The CDR3 extends over 16 amino acids. CDR3 loop: CASSPPARSGGYEQYF. The CDR3 nucleotides are TGTGCCAGCTCACCACCGGCCCGTTCGGGAGGATACGAGCAGTACTTC.